This TCR beta chain was identified during a study of neurological immune-mediated disorders. CDR3 length: 16 residues. V was shortened by 7 bases and J by 3 bases, with 21 bases between the two germline ends. From germline, CDR1 is MNHEY and CDR2 SVGAGI. Unsorted libraries came from 2 million PBMCs stored at -80 °C. MiXCR, run by TCRdb on the 5' RACE reads, gives a single entry per CDR3 protein. The sample has roughly 70,000 distinct CDR3 sequences; less than 5.5% are singletons. At least ten counts were recorded for this clonotype. Sequenced: PBMCs. The origin of this receptor is a woman in her twenties or thirties with multiple sclerosis. This chain uses TRBV6-5 with TRBJ1-1; no reliable D call. CDR3 sequence (DNA): TGTGCCAGCAACTTTGTACTACGTCCGGGCCACACTGAAGCTTTCTTT. Translation gives CASNFVLRPGHTEAFF.